This T cell receptor (beta chain) was sequenced for a study of PD-1 blockade in classical Hodgkin lymphoma. Every patient was affected by relapse after autologous stem cell transplantation, while exposure to brentuximab vedotin was not uniform. Out of thawed PBMCs, magnetic negative selection purified CD4+ T cells. Clones were sequenced by immunoSEQ multiplex PCR, and TCRdb holds only the in-frame ones, with some missing. The data show roughly 4,000 clones, roughly 86% seen once. Sequenced material: CD4+ T cells from blood, taken at baseline. The receptor's source is a human donor with classical Hodgkin lymphoma.

The CDR3 here is CASTQNTEAFF. The CDR3 DNA sequence: TGCGCCAGCACCCAGAACACTGAAGCTTTCTTT. V and J are TRBV10-2 and TRBJ1-1; D call uncertain. V lost 7 bases to trimming and J lost 1 base, with 4 bases between them. This CDR3 contains 11 residues. Germline CDR1 reads WSHSY; CDR2 reads SAAADI.